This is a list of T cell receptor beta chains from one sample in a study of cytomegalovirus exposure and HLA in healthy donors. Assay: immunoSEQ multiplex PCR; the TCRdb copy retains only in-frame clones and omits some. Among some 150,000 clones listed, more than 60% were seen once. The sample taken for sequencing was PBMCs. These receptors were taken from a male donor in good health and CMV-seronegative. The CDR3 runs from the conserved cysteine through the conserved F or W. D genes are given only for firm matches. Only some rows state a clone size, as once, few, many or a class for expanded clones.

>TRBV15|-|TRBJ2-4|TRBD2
CATSRERGTQYF
TGTGCCACCAGCAGGGAGCGGGGGACTCAGTACTTC
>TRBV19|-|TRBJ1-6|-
CASSIRERMSSYNSPLHF
TGTGCCAGTAGTATTCGAGAACGCATGAGCTCCTATAATTCACCCCTCCACTTT
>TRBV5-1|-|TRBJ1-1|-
CPSSLLPTSNTEAFF
TGCCCCAGCAGCTTGCTACCCACCTCGAACACTGAAGCTTTCTTT
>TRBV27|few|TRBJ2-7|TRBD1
CASSLTGGGYEQYF
TGTGCCAGCAGTCTCACAGGGGGCGGGTACGAGCAGTACTTC
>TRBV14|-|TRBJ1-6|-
CASSLFGARQENSPLHF
TGTGCCAGCAGCCTCTTCGGAGCAAGGCAAGAGAATTCACCCCTCCACTTT
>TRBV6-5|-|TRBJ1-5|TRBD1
CASSRDRGDQPQHF
TGTGCCAGCAGTAGGGACAGGGGGGATCAGCCCCAGCATTTT
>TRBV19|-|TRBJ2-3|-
CASSISDSSTDTQYF
TGTGCCAGTAGTATATCGGACAGCAGCACAGATACGCAGTATTTT
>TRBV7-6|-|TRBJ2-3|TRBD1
CASRSTGTGGLPTDTQYF
TGTGCCAGCAGATCCACCGGGACAGGGGGCTTACCCACAGATACGCAGTATTTT
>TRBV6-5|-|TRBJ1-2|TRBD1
CASTRDRGSYGYTF
TGTGCCAGCACCCGGGACAGGGGGAGCTATGGCTACACCTTC
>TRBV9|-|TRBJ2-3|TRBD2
CASSVDGGGGDTQYF
TGTGCCAGCAGCGTAGACGGCGGGGGTGGGGATACGCAGTATTTT
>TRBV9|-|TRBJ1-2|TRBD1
CASSVAGGESGYTF
TGTGCCAGCAGCGTAGCAGGGGGAGAAAGCGGCTACACCTTC
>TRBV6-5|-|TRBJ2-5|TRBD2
CASSNSGGKETQYF
TGTGCCAGCAGTAACTCGGGGGGGAAAGAGACCCAGTACTTC
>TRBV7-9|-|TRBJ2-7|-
CASSTPTGRYEQYF
TGTGCCAGCAGCACCCCGACAGGGAGGTACGAGCAGTACTTC
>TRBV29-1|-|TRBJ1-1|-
CSVSRQDMNTEAFF
TGCAGCGTATCAAGACAGGACATGAACACTGAAGCTTTCTTT
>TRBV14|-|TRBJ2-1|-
CASSPRDYNEQFF
TGTGCCAGCAGCCCCAGGGACTACAATGAGCAGTTCTTC
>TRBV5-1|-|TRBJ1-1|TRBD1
CASSFQTGGDTEAFF
TGCGCCAGCAGCTTTCAGACAGGGGGAGACACTGAAGCTTTCTTT
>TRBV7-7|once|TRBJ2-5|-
CASSLRWQVQETQYF
TGTGCTAGCAGCTTACGGTGGCAGGTCCAAGAGACCCAGTACTTC
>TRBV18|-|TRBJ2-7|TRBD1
CASSAIRQGSSYEQYF
TGTGCCAGCTCAGCCATCCGACAGGGCAGCTCCTACGAGCAGTACTTC
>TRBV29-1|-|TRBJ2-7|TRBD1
CSVSLGGQGSYEQYF
TGCAGCGTTTCCCTGGGGGGACAGGGGTCCTACGAGCAGTACTTC
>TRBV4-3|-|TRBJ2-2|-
CASSQASVPGELFF
TGCGCCAGCAGCCAAGCTTCAGTACCCGGGGAGCTGTTTTTT
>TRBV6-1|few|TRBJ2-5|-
CASRDYRAWEETQYF
TGTGCCAGCAGGGATTACAGGGCCTGGGAGGAGACCCAGTACTTC
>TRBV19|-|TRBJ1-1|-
CASIRGALNTEAFF
TGTGCCAGTATCCGGGGGGCTTTGAACACTGAAGCTTTCTTT
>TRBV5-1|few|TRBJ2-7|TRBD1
CASSLERTGAYEQYF
TGCGCCAGCAGCTTGGAGAGGACAGGAGCCTACGAGCAGTACTTC
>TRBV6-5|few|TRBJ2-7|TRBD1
CASSFKGTGTYEQYF
TGTGCCAGCAGTTTCAAGGGGACAGGGACCTACGAGCAGTACTTC
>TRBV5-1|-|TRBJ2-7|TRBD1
CASSEGQFLYEQYF
TGCGCCAGCAGCGAGGGACAGTTTCTCTACGAGCAGTACTTC
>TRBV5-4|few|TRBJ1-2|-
CASSPRPTGEYVGGYTF
TGTGCCAGCAGCCCCCGACCGACAGGAGAGTACGTTGGTGGCTACACCTTC
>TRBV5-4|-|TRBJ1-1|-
CPSSGRGGLNTEAFF
TGTCCCAGCAGCGGGAGGGGGGGATTGAACACTGAAGCTTTCTTT
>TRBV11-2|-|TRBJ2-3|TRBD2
CASSGGLAGGLADTQYF
TGTGCCAGCAGCGGAGGACTAGCGGGAGGTCTCGCAGATACGCAGTATTTT
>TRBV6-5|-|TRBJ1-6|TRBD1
CASSPGTGLTPLHF
TGTGCCAGCAGCCCCGGGACAGGGCTCACACCCCTCCACTTT
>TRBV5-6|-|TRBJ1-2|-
CASSGYRFNRYGYTF
TGTGCCAGCAGCGGATACAGGTTCAATAGGTATGGCTACACCTTC
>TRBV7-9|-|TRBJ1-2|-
CSSSPPSSGYTF
TGTTCCAGCAGCCCCCCTTCGAGTGGCTACACCTTC
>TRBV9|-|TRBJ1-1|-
CASSVTPGMNTEAFF
TGTGCCAGCAGCGTAACTCCGGGGATGAACACTGAAGCTTTCTTT
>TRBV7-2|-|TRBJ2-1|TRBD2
CASSLSGTSGARGEQFF
TGTGCCAGCAGCTTATCGGGGACTAGCGGGGCCCGTGGTGAGCAGTTCTTC
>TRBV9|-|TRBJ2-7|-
CASSPAGRAIYEQYF
TGTGCCAGCAGCCCTGCGGGGCGGGCGATATACGAGCAGTACTTC
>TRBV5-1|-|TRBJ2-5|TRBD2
CASSLGRGGPVQETQYF
TGCGCCAGCAGCTTGGGACGGGGAGGGCCGGTCCAAGAGACCCAGTACTTC
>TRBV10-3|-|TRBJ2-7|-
CAISEEQGAYEQYF
TGTGCCATCAGTGAGGAACAGGGCGCCTACGAGCAGTACTTC
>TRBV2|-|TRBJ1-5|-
CASSEAHAGQYSNQPQHF
TGTGCCAGCAGTGAAGCGCACGCAGGACAATATAGCAATCAGCCCCAGCATTTT
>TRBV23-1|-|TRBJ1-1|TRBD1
CASRLGQGGIRAFF
TGCGCCAGCAGATTGGGACAGGGCGGCATCAGAGCTTTCTTT
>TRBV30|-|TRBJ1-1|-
CAWSVELQGTEAFF
TGTGCCTGGAGTGTAGAGTTGCAGGGGACTGAAGCTTTCTTT
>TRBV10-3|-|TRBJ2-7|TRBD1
CATVDRDIYEQYF
TGTGCCACCGTTGACAGGGACATCTACGAGCAGTACTTC
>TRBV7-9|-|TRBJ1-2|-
CASNPRGSSYTF
TGTGCCAGCAACCCGCGGGGGTCGAGCTACACCTTC
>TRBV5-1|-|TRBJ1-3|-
CASSPTQERSGNTIYF
TGCGCCAGCAGCCCAACCCAGGAACGCTCTGGAAACACCATATATTTT
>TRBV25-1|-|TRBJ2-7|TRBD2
CASSNKGSGNEQYF
TGTGCCAGCAGTAACAAGGGCAGCGGGAACGAGCAGTACTTC
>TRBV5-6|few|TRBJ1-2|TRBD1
CASSYRDRGCGYTF
TGTGCCAGCAGCTACCGGGACAGGGGTTGTGGCTACACCTTC
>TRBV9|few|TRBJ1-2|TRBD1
CASSEGQGRFVYTF
TGTGCCAGCAGCGAGGGACAGGGCCGTTTCGTCTACACCTTC
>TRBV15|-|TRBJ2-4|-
CATSRDPGGRVGIQYF
TGTGCCACCAGCAGAGACCCTGGGGGCAGGGTTGGCATTCAGTACTTC
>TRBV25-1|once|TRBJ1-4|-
CASSELGSRVGEKLFF
TGTGCCAGCAGTGAATTAGGGTCCAGGGTGGGTGAAAAACTGTTTTTT
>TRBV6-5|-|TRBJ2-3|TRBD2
CASSFTSGRAPDTQYF
TGTGCCAGCAGTTTCACTAGCGGGAGGGCCCCAGATACGCAGTATTTT
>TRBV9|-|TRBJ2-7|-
CASSTGDTYEQYF
TGTGCCAGCAGCACAGGAGACACCTACGAGCAGTACTTC
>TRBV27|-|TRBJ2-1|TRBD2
CASSLRRRLAGNEQFF
TGTGCCAGCAGTCTGCGGCGTAGACTAGCGGGCAATGAGCAGTTCTTC
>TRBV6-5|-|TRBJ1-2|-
CASSYDPRVGGYTF
TGTGCCAGCAGTTACGACCCCAGGGTCGGAGGCTACACCTTC
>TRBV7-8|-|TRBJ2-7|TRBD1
CASSVTLTGQGIRDEQYF
TGTGCCAGCAGCGTAACGTTAACGGGACAGGGGATTAGGGACGAGCAGTACTTC
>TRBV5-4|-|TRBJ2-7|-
CASSLGLSENF
TGTGCCAGCAGCTTGGGACTTTCGGAGAACTTC
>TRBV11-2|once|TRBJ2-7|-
CASSQEAYEQYF
TGTGCCAGCAGCCAGGAGGCCTACGAGCAGTACTTC
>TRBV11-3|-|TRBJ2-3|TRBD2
CASSPYSGGAITDTQYF
TGTGCCAGCAGCCCGTACAGCGGGGGGGCCATCACAGATACGCAGTATTTT
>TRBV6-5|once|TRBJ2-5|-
CASSYSIGGTQYF
TGTGCCAGCAGTTACTCGATCGGGGGGACCCAGTACTTC
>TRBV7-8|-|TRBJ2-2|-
CASNLGGDPGELFF
TGTGCCAGCAACCTAGGAGGGGATCCCGGGGAGCTGTTTTTT